The TCR beta chain under discussion was sequenced for a study of shared clonotypes between healthy human individuals. As regards this clone: What it binds is not known.

Sequenced by immunoSEQ multiplex PCR; TCRdb stores in-frame clones only, minus some. The profile shows around 1.1 million clones, roughly 80% of them singletons. Whole-study findings and limits: Sampling used blood alone; tissue repertoires probably differ.

The source is a man between 18 and 35 years old in good health. Some clones in this sample may be carry-over from other donors' samples. Sequenced sample: memory CD4+ T cells from PBMCs. Sample subset: CD45RA-negative fraction.

The CDR3 bases are TGTGCTACACAGGGTCGGGAGACCCAGTACTTC. This codes for CATQGRETQYF. The chain recombines TRBV7-9 with TRBJ2-5; the D gene is possibly TRBD1 (6 bases). CDR1 and CDR2 from the germline V gene are SEHNR and FQNEAQ (reference sequence). CDR3 length equals 11 residues.